This entry features one T cell receptor beta chain sequence. Antigen unknown. The sample belongs to a study of molecular identifiers for immune sequencing clone quantification. Each CDR3 protein is one row after TCRdb ran MiXCR on the PCR reads. The sample contains under 650,000 distinct CDR3 sequences, 15% to 20% of which appear only once. Study-wide findings and caveats: Whereas clones above 20 RNA copies held under 1% of naive-cell molecules, they held over 97% of effector molecules. Spiked Jurkat TCR RNA from one cell was reportedly detectable among some 930,000 naive cells.

Germline V gene data show CDR1 as LGHNA and CDR2 as YNFKEQ. The V end was cut by 0 bases, the J end by 5 bases, with 8 bases between. The CDR3 extends over 14 amino acids. This receptor was identified in a human donor in good health. Some libraries in this study had Jurkat cell RNA spiked in. The chain links TRBV4-2 to TRBJ2-1; perhaps TRBD1 as D (5 bases). The sequenced material came from naive CD8+ T cells from blood, with Jurkat cell RNA spiked in. As to subset: FACS-sorted CD8+CD4-CCR7+CD45RA+ naive T cells. The CDR3 coding sequence is TGTGCCAGCAGCCAAGATGGGGCGGACAATGAGCAGTTCTTC. Its translation is CASSQDGADNEQFF.